Shown below are 6 T cell receptor beta chains from a single sample sequenced in a study of blood T cell repertoires in COVID-19. TCRdb's copy holds only in-frame clones and misses some; the assay was immunoSEQ multiplex PCR. The sample lists 300,000 to 400,000 clones, 89% occurring once. The sample was PBMCs or T cells enriched from blood (not recorded which). The receptor source for this set is a man in his 60s who had recovered from COVID-19.

The V gene is TRBV15, the J gene TRBJ1-5; D uncertain. Looked up from germline, CDR1 is LNHNV and CDR2 is YYDKDF (reference sequence). This CDR3 has 18 residues. V lost 4 bases to trimming and J lost 0 bases, with 19 bases between them. CDR3 loop: CATSKLGREAYSNQPQHF. Here the CDR3 DNA reads TGTGCCACCAGCAAATTAGGACGGGAGGCTTATAGCAATCAGCCCCAGCATTTT.

In its sample, this clone was seen once. This sequence joins TRBV14 and TRBJ2-2, with a weak D call TRBD2 (5 bases). V dropped 0 bases and J dropped 5 bases, with 13 bases sitting between them. The CDR3 is 16 amino acids. The germline gives CDR1 SGHDN, CDR2 FVKESK. This CDR3 is CASSQEGLRRTGELFF. The CDR3 DNA reads as TGTGCCAGCAGCCAAGAGGGCCTTAGGAGGACCGGGGAGCTGTTTTTT.

The J gene is TRBJ1-1, the V gene TRBV5-1; 9 bases match TRBD1. Germline loops: CDR1 SGHRS, CDR2 YFSETQ. The CDR3 contains 16 residues. V shed 2 bases and J 4 bases; nucleotides not matched to a gene: 9. CDR3 coding DNA: TGCGCCAGCAGCTTACAACCGGGACAGGGAAGCACTGAAGCTTTCTTT. Protein product: CASSLQPGQGSTEAFF.

This clone occurred once. V usage is TRBV27 and J usage is TRBJ2-3; TRBD2 agrees at 10 bases. The CDR3 has 15 amino acids. Per germline, CDR1 MNHEY and CDR2 SMNVEV (reference sequence). V was clipped by 7 bases and J by 0 bases; unmatched bases: 4. The CDR3 nucleotides are TGTGCCAGCAAACGACTAGCGGGTAGCACAGATACGCAGTATTTT. Translation: CASKRLAGSTDTQYF.

This clone appeared a few times. The chain links TRBV19 to TRBJ1-4, with 8 nucleotides matching TRBD1. Per germline, CDR1 LNHDA and CDR2 SQIVND (reference sequence). The CDR3 contains 15 residues. The ends lost 5 bases at V and 5 bases at J; junction bases unmatched: 7. CDR3 region: CASSARQGRNEKLFF. DNA of the CDR3: TGTGCCAGTAGTGCTCGACAGGGGAGGAATGAAAAACTGTTTTTT.

This chain links TRBV4-1 with TRBJ2-5; D is possibly TRBD2 (7 bases). V lost 1 base and J 7 bases, leaving 19 bases between the germline ends. The CDR3 runs 16 residues. Germline V gives CDR1 MGHRA, CDR2 YSYEKL. CDR3 sequence: CASSQASGGQKRTQYF. For the CDR3, the DNA is TGCGCCAGCAGCCAAGCTTCGGGAGGACAGAAGAGGACCCAGTACTTC.